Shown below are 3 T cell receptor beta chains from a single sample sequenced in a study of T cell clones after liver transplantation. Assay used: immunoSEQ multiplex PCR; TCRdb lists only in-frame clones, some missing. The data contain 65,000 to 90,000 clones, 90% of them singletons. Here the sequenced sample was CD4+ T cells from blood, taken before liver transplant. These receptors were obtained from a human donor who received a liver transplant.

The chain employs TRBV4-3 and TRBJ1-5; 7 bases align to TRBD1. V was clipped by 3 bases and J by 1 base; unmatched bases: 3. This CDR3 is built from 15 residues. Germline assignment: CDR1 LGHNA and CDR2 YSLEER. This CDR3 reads CASSQLQGSNQPQHF. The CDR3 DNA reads TGCGCCAGCAGCCAGCTACAGGGGAGCAATCAGCCCCAGCATTTT.

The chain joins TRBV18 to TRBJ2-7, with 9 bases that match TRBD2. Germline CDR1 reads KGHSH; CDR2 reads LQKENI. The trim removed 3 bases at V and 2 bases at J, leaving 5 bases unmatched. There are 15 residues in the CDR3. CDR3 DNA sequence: TGTGCCAGCTCACCTTCGACTAGCGGAACCTACGAGCAGTACTTC. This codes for CASSPSTSGTYEQYF.

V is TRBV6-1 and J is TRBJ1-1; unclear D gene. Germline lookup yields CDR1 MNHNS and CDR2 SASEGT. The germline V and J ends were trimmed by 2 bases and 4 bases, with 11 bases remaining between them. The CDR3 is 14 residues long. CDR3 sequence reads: CASSEPGLGTEAFF. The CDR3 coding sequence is TGTGCCAGCAGTGAACCGGGCTTGGGCACTGAAGCTTTCTTT.